The next 21 T cell receptor beta chains were all read from a single sample in a study of blood T cell repertoires in COVID-19. The table came from immunoSEQ multiplex PCR; TCRdb's copy has only in-frame clones and leaves some out. The repertoire holds 220,000 or so clones, about 90% seen once, with over 0.85% in the top ten. The sequencing input was PBMCs or T cells enriched from blood (not recorded which). The receptor set was obtained from a man over 45 who had been exposed to COVID-19.

The rearrangement links TRBV30 to TRBJ1-6, with 7 bases identical to TRBD1. CDR1 and CDR2 (germline): GTSNPN, SVGIG (reference sequence). With 0 bases clipped from V and 7 bases from J, the junction kept 6 bases outside the gene matches. The CDR3 totals 15 residues. In nucleotides, the CDR3 is TGTGCCTGGAGTGTCCGGCAGGGGGGAAATTCACCCCTCCACTTT. It encodes CAWSVRQGGNSPLHF. Together with reference TRBV30 and TRBJ1-6, the CDR3 gives the full variable domain: SQTIHQWPATLVQPVGSPLSLECTVEGTSNPNLYWYRQAAGRGLQLLFYSVGIGQISSEVPQNLSASRPQDRQFILSSKKLLLSDSGFYLCAWSVRQGGNSPLHFGNGTRLTVT.

The chain employs TRBV11-3 and TRBJ2-1; 8 bases map to TRBD2. Germline trimming cut 1 base from V and 6 bases from J; bases unmatched to any gene: 8. Germline CDR1 and CDR2: SGHNT and YENEEA. This CDR3 has 16 amino acids. This chain's CDR3 is CASSLGSGRAVNEQFF. In DNA form, the CDR3 reads TGTGCCAGCAGCTTAGGCTCCGGGAGGGCTGTCAATGAGCAGTTCTTC. Supplemented by reference TRBV11-3 and TRBJ2-1, the full variable domain reads EAGVVQSPRYKIIEKKQPVAFWCNPISGHNTLYWYLQNLGQGPELLIRYENEEAVDDSQLPKDRFSAERLKGVDSTLKIQPAELGDSAVYLCASSLGSGRAVNEQFFGPGTRLTVL.

This clone was counted a single time. This chain uses TRBV24-1 with TRBJ1-2, with D uncertain. The CDR3 is made up of 13 amino acids. The germline gives CDR1 KGHDR, CDR2 SFDVKD. The V and J ends lost 3 bases and 4 bases respectively, with 8 bases between them. The CDR3 here is CATSDPLGYGYTF. The CDR3 DNA sequence: TGTGCCACCAGTGATCCACTTGGCTATGGCTACACCTTC.

The V and J genes are TRBV11-2 and TRBJ1-1; D call uncertain. In germline, CDR1 is SGHAT, CDR2 FQNNGV. Trimming took 7 bases from V and 4 from J, leaving 13 bases between them. This CDR3 has 13 amino acids. The CDR3 region is CASTVGMGTEAFF. CDR3 sequence (DNA): TGTGCCAGCACCGTCGGGATGGGCACTGAAGCTTTCTTT.

The V and J genes are TRBV2 and TRBJ1-2; 7 bases fit TRBD1. Germline V gives CDR1 SNHLY, CDR2 FYNNEI. Germline trimming cut 10 bases from V and 4 bases from J; bases unmatched to any gene: 12. This CDR3 spans 14 amino acids. DNA for the CDR3: TGTGCCACCAGAAACAGGGGAAGGAGCTATGGCTACACCTTC. Translating gives CATRNRGRSYGYTF.

The chain joins TRBV5-1 to TRBJ1-4, with 7 nucleotides matching TRBD1. Trimming took 4 bases from V and 4 from J; bases not matched to a gene: 4. The CDR3 contains 14 residues. Germline CDR1 SGHRS, CDR2 YFSETQ. The CDR3 DNA reads TGCGCCAGCAGCAGGGACAGTCTTAATGAAAAACTGTTTTTT. Translated: CASSRDSLNEKLFF.

This clone was observed a single time. The CDR3 DNA is TGTGCCAGCAGTTACTCGCAGGCAGGGGCTGCCTATGGCTACACCTTC. Translating gives CASSYSQAGAAYGYTF. The V gene is TRBV6-5, the J gene TRBJ1-2; tentatively, D is TRBD1 (6 bases). The germline V and J ends were trimmed by 0 bases and 4 bases, with 15 bases remaining between them. The CDR3 runs to 16 residues. Germline V gives CDR1 MNHEY, CDR2 SVGAGI.

This clone was counted a single time. The V gene is TRBV7-9, the J gene TRBJ1-2; D is undetermined. The germline CDR1 and CDR2 sequences are SEHNR and FQNEAQ (reference sequence). With 6 bases removed from V and 8 bases from J, the gap between germline ends came to 16 bases. The CDR3 covers 13 residues. The CDR3 DNA reads TGTGCCAGCAGTCCTCCCGAGACACGGGGCTACACCTTC. Translated, it gives CASSPPETRGYTF.

The chain couples TRBV27 to TRBJ1-3; no firm D call. The germline V gene has CDR1 MNHEY and CDR2 SMNVEV (reference sequence). V gave up 10 bases and J gave up 4 bases, with 23 bases separating them. The CDR3 runs to 16 residues. CDR3 nucleotides: TGTGCCACCAAACCGATGTTCACTTCCTCGGGAAACACCATATATTTT. It is translated as CATKPMFTSSGNTIYF.

V gene TRBV11-2 combines with J gene TRBJ2-5; 7 bases agree with TRBD1. The CDR3 is 15 residues long. V shed 1 base, J shed 5 bases, and the junction held 7 bases outside the gene matches. Germline loops: CDR1 SGHAT, CDR2 FQNNGV. CDR3 in amino acids: CASSLVQGEYETQYF. The DNA of the CDR3 is TGTGCCAGCAGCTTAGTGCAGGGGGAGTATGAGACCCAGTACTTC.

This clone showed up just once. This chain links TRBV5-6 with TRBJ2-4, with D tentatively TRBD1 (6 bases). CDR1 is SGHDT, CDR2 YYEEEE, per germline. V was trimmed by 0 bases and J by 9 bases, leaving 7 bases between them. The CDR3 consists of 12 residues. The CDR3: CASSLGTVIQYF. In DNA form, the CDR3 reads TGTGCCAGCAGCTTGGGGACAGTCATTCAGTACTTC.

This chain links TRBV30 with TRBJ1-2, with D tentatively TRBD1 (6 bases). The CDR3 runs to 14 residues. The V and J ends lost 4 bases and 2 bases respectively, with 14 bases between them. CDR1 and CDR2 (germline): GTSNPN, SVGIG (reference sequence). CDR3 nucleotide sequence: TGTGCCTGGAAGTACAGGGCAGACAACTATGGCTACACCTTC. This encodes CAWKYRADNYGYTF.

The gene calls are TRBV30 and TRBJ1-1, with 7 nucleotides matching TRBD1. V dropped 3 bases and J dropped 4; count of bases not matched to a gene: 5. Germline V gives CDR1 GTSNPN, CDR2 SVGIG (reference sequence). The CDR3 sequence is 13 residues long. The CDR3 nucleotides read TGTGCCTGGAGACAGGGGAGAAGCACTGAAGCTTTCTTT. Translation: CAWRQGRSTEAFF. Full variable domain (missing parts from reference TRBV30 and TRBJ1-1): SQTIHQWPATLVQPVGSPLSLECTVEGTSNPNLYWYRQAAGRGLQLLFYSVGIGQISSEVPQNLSASRPQDRQFILSSKKLLLSDSGFYLCAWRQGRSTEAFFGQGTRLTVV.

V and J are TRBV7-2 and TRBJ1-1, with 8 bases fitting TRBD1. Germline V gene lookup returns CDR1 SGHTA and CDR2 FQGNSA. V lost 4 bases, J lost 4 bases, and 8 bases stayed unmatched. The CDR3 is 15 amino acids. The CDR3, as DNA: TGTGCCAGCAGCTCGTACAGGGGGGGTGGCACTGAAGCTTTCTTT. It encodes CASSSYRGGGTEAFF.

The J gene is TRBJ1-2, the V gene TRBV5-4; perhaps TRBD1 as D (5 bases). Between the trimmed V and J ends, which lost 1 base and 8 bases, there was a span of 15 bases. The CDR3 totals 14 residues. CDR1 is SGHNT and CDR2 is YYREEE in the germline V gene (reference sequence). The CDR3 nucleotides read TGTGCCAGCAGCTTGTCGACGACGAACAGGGGCTACACCTTC. This codes for CASSLSTTNRGYTF.

The chain combines TRBV7-8 with TRBJ2-5; no reliable D call. The V end was cut by 1 base, the J end by 0 bases, with 6 bases between. The CDR3 covers 14 residues. In germline, CDR1 is SGHVS, CDR2 FQNEAQ. The CDR3 protein is CASSLGGDQETQYF. The DNA for the CDR3 is TGTGCCAGCAGCTTAGGAGGAGACCAAGAGACCCAGTACTTC. The variable domain in full, completed from reference TRBV7-8 and TRBJ2-5, reads GAGVSQSPRYKVAKRGQDVALRCDPISGHVSLFWYQQALGQGPEFLTYFQNEAQLDKSGLPSDRFFAERPEGSVSTLKIQRTQQEDSAVYLCASSLGGDQETQYFGPGTRLLVL.

This clone turned up a few times. The same CDR3 arises from other DNA sequences in this sample as well. The CDR3 sequence: CASSFGGNYGYTF. In DNA, the CDR3 is TGTGCCAGCAGTTTCGGGGGGAACTATGGCTACACCTTC. This chain connects TRBV28 to TRBJ1-2; possibly TRBD1 for D (5 bases). V was shortened by 3 bases and J by 2 bases, with 7 bases between the two germline ends. Germline V gene sequence: CDR1 MDHEN, CDR2 SYDVKM. CDR3 length: 13 residues.

The chain links TRBV27 to TRBJ2-1, with 7 positions matching TRBD2. This CDR3 is built from 15 residues. Germline values: CDR1 MNHEY, CDR2 SMNVEV (reference sequence). V trimming: 3 bases; J trimming: 4 bases; junction bases outside the gene matches: 6. The CDR3 loop is CASSFRREPYNEQFF. The CDR3 DNA reads TGTGCCAGCAGTTTTAGGCGGGAGCCGTACAATGAGCAGTTCTTC.

The chain's CDR3 is CASSQWAIAGYSGANVLTF. The CDR3 bases are TGTGCCAGCAGCCAATGGGCAATAGCGGGGTACTCTGGGGCCAACGTCCTGACTTTC. The chain combines TRBV3-1 (or the pseudogene TRBV3-2) with TRBJ2-6, with 8 bases lining up with TRBD2. Trimming took 2 bases from V and 0 from J; bases not matched to a gene: 9. Germline values: CDR1 LGHDT, CDR2 YNNKEL (reference sequence). The CDR3 runs to 19 residues.

The rearrangement links TRBV30 to TRBJ1-4; 9 nucleotides align to TRBD1. Germline-derived CDR1 and CDR2 are GTSNPN and SVGIG (reference sequence). There are 13 residues in the CDR3. After removal of 5 bases from V and 7 bases from J, the junction contained 5 bases not matched to a gene. The chain's CDR3 is CAWGQGISEKLFF. CDR3 DNA: TGTGCCTGGGGACAGGGGATAAGTGAAAAACTGTTTTTT.

This sequence joins TRBV4-1 and TRBJ2-3; 12 bases line up with TRBD2. CDR1 and CDR2 (germline): MGHRA, YSYEKL. V shed 0 bases, J shed 0 bases, and the junction held 10 bases outside the gene matches. The CDR3 is made up of 20 amino acids. The CDR3 protein is CASSQDGLAGGRFSTDTQYF. The CDR3, as DNA: TGCGCCAGCAGCCAAGATGGGCTAGCGGGAGGGCGGTTTAGCACAGATACGCAGTATTTT.